Reported below is one T cell receptor (beta chain). What it binds is unknown. Every isolated RNA sample was fully reverse transcribed, so sequencing captured expressed TCRB transcripts. Assay used: immunoSEQ multiplex PCR; TCRdb lists only in-frame clones, some missing. The sample has 300,000 to 400,000 clones; roughly 13% are singletons. This record comes from a study of beta chain features in type 1 diabetes. In the study overall: Examination spanned approximately 110 million sorted cells from all samples.

Findings and caveats of the study: The study found moderately but significantly shorter TCRB CDR3s in all four CD4+ subsets of Type 1 diabetes patients. Naive, central memory and Treg TCRB repertoires seemed to resemble each other more closely in patients than they did in healthy donors.

The CDR3 consists of 14 residues. Germline lookup yields CDR1 SEHNR and CDR2 FQNEAQ (reference sequence). V was trimmed by 1 base and J by 10 bases, leaving 11 bases between them. The sample taken for sequencing was naive CD4+ T cells from blood. The chain combines TRBV7-9 with TRBJ1-6; D possibly corresponds to TRBD1 (6 bases). The TCR was taken from a man aged 18 to 29 in good health. The CDR3 is CASSLEGGSSPLHF. In DNA form, the CDR3 reads TGTGCCAGCAGCTTAGAAGGGGGAAGCTCACCCCTCCACTTT.